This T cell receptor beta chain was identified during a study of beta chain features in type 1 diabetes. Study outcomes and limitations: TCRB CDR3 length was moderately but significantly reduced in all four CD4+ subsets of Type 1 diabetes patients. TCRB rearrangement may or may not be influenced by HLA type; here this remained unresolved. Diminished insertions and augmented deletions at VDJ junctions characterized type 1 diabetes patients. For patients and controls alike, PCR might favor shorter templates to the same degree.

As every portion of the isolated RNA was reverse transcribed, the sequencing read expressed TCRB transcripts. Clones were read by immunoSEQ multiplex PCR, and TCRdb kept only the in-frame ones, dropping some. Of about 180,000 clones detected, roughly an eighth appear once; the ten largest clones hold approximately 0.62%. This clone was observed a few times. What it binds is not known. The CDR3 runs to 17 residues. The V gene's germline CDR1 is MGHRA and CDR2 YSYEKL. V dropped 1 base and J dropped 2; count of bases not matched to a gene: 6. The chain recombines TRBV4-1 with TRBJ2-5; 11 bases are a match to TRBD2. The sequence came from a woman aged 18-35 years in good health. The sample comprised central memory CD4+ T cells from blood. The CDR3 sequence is CASSQASSGRQQETQYF. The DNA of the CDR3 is TGCGCCAGCAGCCAAGCCTCTAGCGGGAGGCAACAAGAGACCCAGTACTTC.